These 3 T cell receptor beta chains came from one sample sequenced in a study of blood T cell repertoires in COVID-19. Only in-frame clones appear in the TCRdb table, and some are missing; sequencing was by immunoSEQ multiplex PCR. The sample contains 70,000 to 95,000 clones, approximately 92% of which appear only once. The sequenced material came from peripheral blood. All receptors derive from a woman aged 60-70 years with active COVID-19.

This clone appeared once. V and J are TRBV28 and TRBJ1-2, with 8 bases matching TRBD1. Looked up from germline, CDR1 is MDHEN and CDR2 is SYDVKM. The CDR3 loop spans 14 amino acids. Germline trimming cut 6 bases from V and 7 bases from J; bases unmatched to any gene: 10. CDR3 DNA sequence: TGTGCCAGCAGAACCGGACAGGGAACCTCTGGCTACACCTTC. Its translation is CASRTGQGTSGYTF.

J is TRBJ1-1 and V is TRBV19; D remains ambiguous. V lost 4 bases and J 6 bases, leaving 21 bases between the germline ends. The CDR3 is made up of 16 amino acids. Germline V CDR1 and CDR2: LNHDA, SQIVND (reference sequence). The CDR3 DNA follows: TGTGCCAGTAGTAGGTTAGCGTCCTTTGGAACGGCTGAAGCTTTCTTT. It translates to CASSRLASFGTAEAFF.

The chain employs TRBV6-6 and TRBJ1-6; D is unclear. Germline CDR1 MNHNY, CDR2 SVGAGI (reference sequence). Trimming removed 6 bases from V and 0 bases from J, with 9 bases in between. This CDR3 region has 15 residues. The CDR3 sequence is CASSLSGSYNSPLHF. CDR3 DNA: TGTGCCAGCAGCCTATCGGGCTCCTATAATTCACCCCTCCACTTT.